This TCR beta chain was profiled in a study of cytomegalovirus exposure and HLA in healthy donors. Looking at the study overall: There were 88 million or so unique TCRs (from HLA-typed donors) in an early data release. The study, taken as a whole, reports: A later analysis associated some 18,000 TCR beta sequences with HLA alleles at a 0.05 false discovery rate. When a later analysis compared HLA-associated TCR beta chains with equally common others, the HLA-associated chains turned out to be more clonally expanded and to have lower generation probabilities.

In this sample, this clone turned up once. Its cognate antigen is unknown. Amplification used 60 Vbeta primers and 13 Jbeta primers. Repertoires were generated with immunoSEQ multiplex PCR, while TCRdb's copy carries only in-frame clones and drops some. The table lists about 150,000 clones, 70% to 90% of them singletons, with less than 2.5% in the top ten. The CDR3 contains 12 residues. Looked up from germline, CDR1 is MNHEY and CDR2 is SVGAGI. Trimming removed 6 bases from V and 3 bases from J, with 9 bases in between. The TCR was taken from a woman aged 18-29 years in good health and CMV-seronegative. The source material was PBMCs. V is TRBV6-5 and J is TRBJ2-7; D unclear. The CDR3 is CASSLTGYEQYF. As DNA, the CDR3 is TGTGCCAGCAGCCTAACTGGCTACGAGCAGTACTTC.